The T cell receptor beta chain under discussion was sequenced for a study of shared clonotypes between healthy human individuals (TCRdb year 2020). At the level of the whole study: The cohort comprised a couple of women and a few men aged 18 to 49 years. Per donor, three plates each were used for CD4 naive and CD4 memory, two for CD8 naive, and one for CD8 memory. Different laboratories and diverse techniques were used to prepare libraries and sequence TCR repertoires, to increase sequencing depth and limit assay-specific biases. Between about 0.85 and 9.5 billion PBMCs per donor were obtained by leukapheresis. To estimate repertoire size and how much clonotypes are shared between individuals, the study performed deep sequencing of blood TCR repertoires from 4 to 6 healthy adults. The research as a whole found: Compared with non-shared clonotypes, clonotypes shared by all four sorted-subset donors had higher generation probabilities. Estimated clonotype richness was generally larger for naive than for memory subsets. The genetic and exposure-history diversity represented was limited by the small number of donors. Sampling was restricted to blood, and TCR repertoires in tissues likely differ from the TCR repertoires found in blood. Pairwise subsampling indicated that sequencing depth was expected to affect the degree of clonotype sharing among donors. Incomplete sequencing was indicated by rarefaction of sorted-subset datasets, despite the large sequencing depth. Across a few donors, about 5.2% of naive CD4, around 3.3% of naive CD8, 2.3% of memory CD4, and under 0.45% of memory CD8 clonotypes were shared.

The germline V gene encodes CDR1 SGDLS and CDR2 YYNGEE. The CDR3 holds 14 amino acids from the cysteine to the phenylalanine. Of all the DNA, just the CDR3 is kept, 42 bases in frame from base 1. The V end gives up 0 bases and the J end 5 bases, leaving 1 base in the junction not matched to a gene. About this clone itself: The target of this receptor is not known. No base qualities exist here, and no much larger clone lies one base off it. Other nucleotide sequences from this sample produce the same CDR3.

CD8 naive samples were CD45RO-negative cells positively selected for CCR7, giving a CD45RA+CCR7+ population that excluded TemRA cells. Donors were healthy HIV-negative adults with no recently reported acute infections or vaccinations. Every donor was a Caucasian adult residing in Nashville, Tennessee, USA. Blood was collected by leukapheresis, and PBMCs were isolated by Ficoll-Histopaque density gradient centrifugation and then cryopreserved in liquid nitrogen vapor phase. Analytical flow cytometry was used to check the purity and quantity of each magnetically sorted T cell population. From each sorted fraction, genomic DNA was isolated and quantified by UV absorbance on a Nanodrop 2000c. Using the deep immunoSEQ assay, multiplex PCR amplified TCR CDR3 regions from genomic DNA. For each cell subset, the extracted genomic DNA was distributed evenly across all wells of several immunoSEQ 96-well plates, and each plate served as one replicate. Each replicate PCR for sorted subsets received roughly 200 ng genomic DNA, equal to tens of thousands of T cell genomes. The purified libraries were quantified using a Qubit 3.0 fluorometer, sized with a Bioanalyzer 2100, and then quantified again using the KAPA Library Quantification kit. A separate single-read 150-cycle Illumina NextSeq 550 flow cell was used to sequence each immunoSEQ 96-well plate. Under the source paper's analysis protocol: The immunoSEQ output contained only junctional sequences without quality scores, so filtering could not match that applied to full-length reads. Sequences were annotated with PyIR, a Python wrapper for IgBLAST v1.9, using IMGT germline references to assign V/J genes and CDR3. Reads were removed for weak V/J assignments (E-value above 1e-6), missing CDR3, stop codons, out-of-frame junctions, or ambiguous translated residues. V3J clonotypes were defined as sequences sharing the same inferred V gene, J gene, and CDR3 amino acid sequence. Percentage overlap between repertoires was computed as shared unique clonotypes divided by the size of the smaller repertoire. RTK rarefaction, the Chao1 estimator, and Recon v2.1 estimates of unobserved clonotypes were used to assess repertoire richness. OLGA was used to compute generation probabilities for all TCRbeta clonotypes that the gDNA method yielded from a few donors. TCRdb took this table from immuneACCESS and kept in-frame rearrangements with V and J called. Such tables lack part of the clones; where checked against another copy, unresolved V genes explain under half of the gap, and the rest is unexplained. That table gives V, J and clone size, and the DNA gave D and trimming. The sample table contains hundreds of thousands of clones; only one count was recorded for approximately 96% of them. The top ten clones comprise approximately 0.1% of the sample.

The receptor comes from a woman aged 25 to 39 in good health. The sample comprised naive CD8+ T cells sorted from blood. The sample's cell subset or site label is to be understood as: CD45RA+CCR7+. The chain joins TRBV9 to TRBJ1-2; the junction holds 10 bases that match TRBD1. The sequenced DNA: TGTGCCAGCAGCGTAGGGACAGGGGGGTATGGCTACACCTTC. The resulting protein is CASSVGTGGYGYTF.